The 13 T cell receptor beta chains presented below share a single source sample, sequenced in a study of blood T cell repertoires in COVID-19. The method was immunoSEQ multiplex PCR; TCRdb's version includes in-frame clones alone and lacks a portion of them. Of roughly 430,000 clones detected, around 90% appear once; the ten largest clones hold about 2.1%. Material: PBMCs or T cells enriched from blood (not recorded which). The source of these receptors is a woman between 40 and 55 years old with acute COVID-19.

CDR3 region: CAWSPYSLPSGNTIYF. Here the CDR3 DNA reads TGTGCCTGGAGTCCTTACAGTTTGCCCTCTGGAAACACCATATATTTT. V usage is TRBV30 and J usage is TRBJ1-3; the D is unclear. CDR3 size: 16 residues. The V and J ends lost 2 bases and 0 bases respectively, with 14 bases between them. Germline V gives CDR1 GTSNPN, CDR2 SVGIG (reference sequence).

The gene calls are TRBV2 and TRBJ2-2, with D possibly matching TRBD1 (5 bases). The V and J ends lost 7 bases and 2 bases respectively, with 11 bases between them. The CDR3 loop spans 14 amino acids. Germline V gene data show CDR1 as SNHLY and CDR2 as FYNNEI. CDR3 residues: CASTQDINTGELFF. The CDR3 DNA follows: TGTGCCAGCACTCAGGACATTAACACCGGGGAGCTGTTTTTT.

The chain has TRBV11-2 and TRBJ1-5; TRBD1 matches 7 bases. The ends lost 5 bases at V and 3 bases at J; junction bases unmatched: 7. This CDR3 is 15 amino acids long. Germline CDR1 reads SGHAT; CDR2 reads FQNNGV. This CDR3 reads CASSPRQGDNQPQHF. In DNA form, the CDR3 reads TGTGCCAGCAGCCCAAGACAGGGAGACAATCAGCCCCAGCATTTT. Drawing the rest from reference TRBV11-2 and TRBJ1-5, the complete variable domain is EAGVAQSPRYKIIEKRQSVAFWCNPISGHATLYWYQQILGQGPKLLIQFQNNGVVDDSQLPKDRFSAERLKGVDSTLKIQPAKLEDSAVYLCASSPRQGDNQPQHFGDGTRLSIL.

The V and J genes are TRBV3-1 (or the pseudogene TRBV3-2) and TRBJ2-7; no clear D gene. Germline V gives CDR1 LGHDT, CDR2 YNNKEL (reference sequence). The CDR3 length is 13 residues. The ends were cut back, 3 bases at V and 2 bases at J, with 8 bases in the middle. The CDR3 sequence: CASSHLNTYEQYF. CDR3 DNA: TGTGCCAGCAGCCACTTAAACACCTACGAGCAGTACTTC.

V gene TRBV5-1 combines with J gene TRBJ2-1; D may be TRBD2 (5 bases). CDR3 length equals 15 residues. V lost 1 base and J lost 0, with 8 bases in between. From germline, CDR1 is SGHRS and CDR2 YFSETQ. CDR3 nucleotide sequence: TGCGCCAGCAGCTTGAGTACTAGCTCCTACAATGAGCAGTTCTTC. This translates into CASSLSTSSYNEQFF.

The chain recombines TRBV12-3 or TRBV12-4 with TRBJ1-1; the D gene is possibly TRBD1 (6 bases). The CDR3 extends over 13 amino acids. V was pared by 5 bases and J by 1 base, with 8 bases between. This CDR3 reads CASSGTRNTEAFF. CDR3 sequence (DNA): TGTGCCAGCAGTGGGACAAGGAACACTGAAGCTTTCTTT.

The table lists this clone with many counts. The chain employs TRBV11-2 and TRBJ2-7; 10 bases align to TRBD2. The CDR3 runs 15 residues. CDR1 and CDR2 (germline): SGHAT, FQNNGV. Losses at the gene ends were 7 bases for V and 3 bases for J; bases not matched to a gene: 9. The CDR3 sequence: CASTPARTSGYEQYF. CDR3 nucleotide sequence: TGTGCCAGCACCCCGGCACGGACTAGCGGCTACGAGCAGTACTTC.

The chain links TRBV6-1 to TRBJ1-1; the D is unclear. The CDR3 is 13 amino acids. In germline, CDR1 is MNHNS, CDR2 SASEGT. V lost 2 bases and J 3 bases, leaving 7 bases between the germline ends. In DNA, the CDR3 is TGTGCCAGCAGTGAAATCGGGTACACTGAAGCTTTCTTT. This gives the protein CASSEIGYTEAFF.

V gene TRBV2 combines with J gene TRBJ2-2; 8 bases are shared with TRBD2. Looked up from germline, CDR1 is SNHLY and CDR2 is FYNNEI. This CDR3 comprises 15 residues. Trimming took 6 bases from V and 0 from J; bases not matched to a gene: 3. The CDR3: CASRPTSANTGELFF. CDR3 DNA: TGTGCCAGCAGACCGACTAGCGCGAACACCGGGGAGCTGTTTTTT.

The genes are TRBV6-5 and TRBJ1-2; possible D gene TRBD1, 5 bases. The CDR3 length is 14 residues. In germline, CDR1 is MNHEY, CDR2 SVGAGI. The germline V and J ends were trimmed by 10 bases and 1 base, with 16 bases remaining between them. This CDR3 reads CATLRDFLNYGYTF. The CDR3 bases are TGTGCCACCCTCCGGGACTTCCTTAACTATGGCTACACCTTC.

The chain couples TRBV5-8 to TRBJ2-3, with 8 bases lining up with TRBD2. V lost 4 bases, J lost 1 base, and 14 bases stayed unmatched. The CDR3 extends over 18 amino acids. CDR1 is SGHTS, CDR2 YDEGEE, per germline. This CDR3 is CASSKGAGAQGRTDTQYF. The CDR3 region has the DNA TGTGCCAGCAGCAAGGGAGCGGGGGCCCAAGGTCGCACAGATACGCAGTATTTT.

The rearrangement links TRBV27 to TRBJ2-1; maybe TRBD2 (6 bases). CDR3 length: 16 amino acids. V was cut by 0 bases and J by 9 bases, with 18 bases left in between. The V gene's germline CDR1 is MNHEY and CDR2 SMNVEV (reference sequence). The CDR3 protein is CASSLSWSSVLREQFF. The DNA for the CDR3 is TGTGCCAGCAGTTTATCATGGTCTAGCGTTTTGCGTGAGCAGTTCTTC.

The chain uses TRBV3-1 (or the pseudogene TRBV3-2) and TRBJ1-2; 8 nucleotides agree with TRBD1. Germline V gene data show CDR1 as LGHDT and CDR2 as YNNKEL (reference sequence). This CDR3 is 15 amino acids long. V lost 1 base to trimming and J lost 4 bases; unmatched junction nucleotides: 5. DNA of the CDR3: TGTGCCAGCAGCCAAGCCGACAGGGGTGGCTATGGCTACACCTTC. Translating it yields CASSQADRGGYGYTF.